This T cell receptor (beta chain) was obtained from a study of CD4 T cells in relation to SARS-CoV-2 and coronaviruses. This clone was found a few times. Its specificity is not known. The CDR3 spans 13 residues. V shed 4 bases and J 9 bases; nucleotides not matched to a gene: 6. The germline CDR1 and CDR2 sequences are SGHNT and YYREEE (reference sequence). Produced via immunoSEQ multiplex PCR; TCRdb's table is partial and in-frame only. The table records over 15,000 clones, about 77% of them present only once. Study-wide results and limits: Samples before the pandemic and after infection were not matched within any donor.

Unexposed donor CD4+ T cells date from 2011-2018, before the COVID-19 pandemic. CD4+ T cells were isolated from the cells after roughly 11 days of culture. Unexposed-donor CD4+ T cells were probed with SARS-CoV-2 S/N and four cold-coronavirus spikes, cells permitting. The source is a human donor in good health. This rearrangement joins TRBV5-4 to TRBJ1-5; 8 bases fit TRBD1. Material: CD4+ T cells from PBMCs, cultured in vitro. The CDR3 DNA follows: TGTGCCAGCAGCACGGACAGGGAACGGCCCCAGCATTTT. This codes for CASSTDRERPQHF.